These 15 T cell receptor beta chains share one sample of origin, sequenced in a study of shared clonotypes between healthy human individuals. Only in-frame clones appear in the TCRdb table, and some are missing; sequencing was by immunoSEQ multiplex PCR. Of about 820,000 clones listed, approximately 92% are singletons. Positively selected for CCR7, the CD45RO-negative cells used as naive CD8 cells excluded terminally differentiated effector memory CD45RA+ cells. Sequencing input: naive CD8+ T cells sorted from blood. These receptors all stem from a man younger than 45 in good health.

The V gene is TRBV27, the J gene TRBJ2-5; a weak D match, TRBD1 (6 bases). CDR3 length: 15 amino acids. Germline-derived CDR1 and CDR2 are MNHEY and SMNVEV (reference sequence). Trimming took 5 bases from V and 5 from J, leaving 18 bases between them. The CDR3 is CASSGYRDQRETQYF. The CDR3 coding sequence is TGTGCCAGCAGTGGATACAGGGATCAAAGGGAGACCCAGTACTTC.

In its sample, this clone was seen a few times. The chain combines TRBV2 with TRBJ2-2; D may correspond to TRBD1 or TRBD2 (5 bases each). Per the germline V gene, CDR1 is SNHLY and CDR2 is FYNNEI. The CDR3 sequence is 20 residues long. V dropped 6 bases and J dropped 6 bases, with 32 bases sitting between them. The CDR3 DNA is TGTGCCAGCAGCAAACGGTTGGTCTTTGGGGGAGCAAGGAGCGCCGGGGAGCTGTTTTTT. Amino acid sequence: CASSKRLVFGGARSAGELFF.

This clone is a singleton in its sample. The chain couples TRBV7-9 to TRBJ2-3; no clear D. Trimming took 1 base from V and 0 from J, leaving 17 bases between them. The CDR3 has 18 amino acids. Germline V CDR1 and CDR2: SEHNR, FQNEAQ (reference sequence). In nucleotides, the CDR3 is TGTGCCAGCAGCTTAGATAAAGGGTACCAAGTTAGCACAGATACGCAGTATTTT. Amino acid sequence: CASSLDKGYQVSTDTQYF.

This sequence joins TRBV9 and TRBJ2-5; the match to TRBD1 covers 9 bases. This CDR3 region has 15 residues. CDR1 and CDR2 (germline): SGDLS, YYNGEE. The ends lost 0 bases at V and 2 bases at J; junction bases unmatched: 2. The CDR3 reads CASSVGGQGQETQYF. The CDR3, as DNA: TGTGCCAGCAGCGTAGGGGGACAGGGACAAGAGACCCAGTACTTC.

The CDR3 region is CASSFVAGGPFEQFF. CDR3 nucleotides: TGTGCCAGCAGCTTTGTAGCGGGAGGGCCGTTTGAGCAGTTCTTC. The chain recombines TRBV7-9 with TRBJ2-1, with 11 positions matching TRBD2. CDR1 is SEHNR and CDR2 is FQNEAQ in the germline V gene (reference sequence). The CDR3 has 15 residues. The trim removed 3 bases at V and 9 bases at J, leaving 7 bases unmatched.

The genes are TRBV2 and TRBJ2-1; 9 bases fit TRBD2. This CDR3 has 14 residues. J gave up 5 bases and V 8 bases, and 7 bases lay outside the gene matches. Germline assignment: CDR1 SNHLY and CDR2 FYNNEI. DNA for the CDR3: TGTGCCAGCCCTATAGCGGGAGCTGACAATGAGCAGTTCTTC. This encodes CASPIAGADNEQFF.

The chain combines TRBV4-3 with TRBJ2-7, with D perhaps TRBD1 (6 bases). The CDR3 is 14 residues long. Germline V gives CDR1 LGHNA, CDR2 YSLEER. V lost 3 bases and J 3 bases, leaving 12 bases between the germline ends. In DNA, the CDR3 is TGCGCCAGCAGCCACGGGACAAGGGACTACGAGCAGTACTTC. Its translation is CASSHGTRDYEQYF.

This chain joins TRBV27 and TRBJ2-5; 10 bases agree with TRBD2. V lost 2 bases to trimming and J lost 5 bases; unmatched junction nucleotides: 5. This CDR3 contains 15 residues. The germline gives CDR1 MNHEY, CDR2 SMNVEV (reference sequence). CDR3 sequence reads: CASSLQRAGGETQYF. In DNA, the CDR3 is TGTGCCAGCAGTTTACAAAGAGCGGGAGGGGAGACCCAGTACTTC.

The CDR3 DNA reads as TGTGCCAGCAGTTACAGGGGCGGGGGAAATGAAAAACTGTTTTTT. Its protein is CASSYRGGGNEKLFF. The gene calls are TRBV28 and TRBJ1-4, with TRBD1 matching over 7 bases. J was trimmed by 5 bases and V by 4 bases; bases with no gene match: 7. Germline V lookup: CDR1 MDHEN, CDR2 SYDVKM. This CDR3 spans 15 amino acids.

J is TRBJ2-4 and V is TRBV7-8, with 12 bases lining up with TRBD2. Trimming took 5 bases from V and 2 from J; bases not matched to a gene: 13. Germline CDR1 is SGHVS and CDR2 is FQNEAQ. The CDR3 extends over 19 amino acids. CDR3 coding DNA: TGTGCCAGCAGCCGACGACTAGCGGGGGAACCCGTACCCAAAAACATTCAGTACTTC. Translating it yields CASSRRLAGEPVPKNIQYF.

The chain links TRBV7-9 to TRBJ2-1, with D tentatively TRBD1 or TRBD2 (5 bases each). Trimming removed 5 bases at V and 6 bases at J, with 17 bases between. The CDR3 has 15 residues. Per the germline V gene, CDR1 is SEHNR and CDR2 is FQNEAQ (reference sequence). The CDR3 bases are TGTGCCAGCAGCCTGGGGACCAGAGGACCCAATGAGCAGTTCTTC. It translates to CASSLGTRGPNEQFF.

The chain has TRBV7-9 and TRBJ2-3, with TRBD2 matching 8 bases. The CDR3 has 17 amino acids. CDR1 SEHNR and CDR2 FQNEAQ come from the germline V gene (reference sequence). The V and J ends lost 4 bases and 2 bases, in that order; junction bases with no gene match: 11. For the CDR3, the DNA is TGTGCCAGCAGCTCCGGGGAAGCGGGAGTTCACACAGATACGCAGTATTTT. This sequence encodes CASSSGEAGVHTDTQYF.

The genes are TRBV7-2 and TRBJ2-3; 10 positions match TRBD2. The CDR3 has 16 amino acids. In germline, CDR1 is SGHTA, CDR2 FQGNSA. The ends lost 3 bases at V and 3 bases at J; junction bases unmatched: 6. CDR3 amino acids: CASSFLAGVGTDTQYF. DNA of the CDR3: TGTGCCAGCAGCTTTCTAGCGGGAGTTGGTACAGATACGCAGTATTTT.

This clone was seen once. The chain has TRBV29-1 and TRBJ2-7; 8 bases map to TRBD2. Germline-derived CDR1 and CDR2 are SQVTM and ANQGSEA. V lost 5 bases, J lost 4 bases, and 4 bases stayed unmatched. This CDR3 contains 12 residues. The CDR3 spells CSVKSGSYEQYF. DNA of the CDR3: TGCAGCGTTAAGAGCGGGAGTTACGAGCAGTACTTC.

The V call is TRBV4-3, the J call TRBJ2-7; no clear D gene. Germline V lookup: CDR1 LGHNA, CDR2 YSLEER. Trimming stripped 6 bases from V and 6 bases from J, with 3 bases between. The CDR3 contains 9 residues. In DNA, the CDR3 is TGCGCCAGCAGGGGCGAGCAGTACTTC. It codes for CASRGEQYF.